The source of this T cell receptor beta chain is a study of identical twins (TCRdb year 2016). Regarding the research as a whole: To test whether fetal clonotypes persist, this study deep-sequenced TCR alpha and beta repertoires from monozygotic twins, from unrelated adults of various ages, and from cord blood. To rule out contamination, the twin experiments were replicated at different times with different library preparation protocols.

Broader findings and caveats from the paper: Invariant T cells such as MAIT and iNKT could partly confound zero-insertion analyses, though diverse VJ usage argued against this for most clonotypes. Compared with coincidental sharing between unrelated individuals, out-of-frame TCR alpha sequences shared between twins had an excess of sequences with low generation probability. Excess twin sharing in beta out-of-frame sequences was weaker because fewer shared sequences lowered the signal-to-noise ratio. Abundant cord blood beta clonotypes had fewer insertions, young adult naive repertoires showed a similar but weaker trend, and memory repertoires showed no such trend. Because the same donors could not be followed over many years, the conclusions relied on cross-sectional statistical analysis. In monozygotic twins, recombination models systematically underestimated out-of-frame TCR alpha sharing, but the models matched the sharing seen between unrelated individuals.

Every donor in the study was a healthy Caucasian. The twin cohort consisted of three pairs of female monozygotic twins, all aged about 18 to 30 years. The RNA used for TCR libraries was isolated from peripheral blood mononuclear cells. This clonotype was observed a handful of times. The target of this receptor is not known. One base away there is no much larger clone; base qualities are not given. Trimmed from V: 3 bases; trimmed from J: 1 base; junction bases lacking a gene match: 14. The CDR3 runs 20 residues from the cysteine to the phenylalanine. The only DNA kept is the CDR3, 60 bases in frame from the first base. The CDR1 and CDR2 encoded by the germline V gene are SGHVS and FNYEAQ. Preparation of the library involved 5' RACE. The instrument given in TCRdb is Illumina HiSeq 2000. Template switching introduced a universal primer binding site; the final cDNA contained a unique molecular identifier, enabling accurate counting of TCR cDNA molecules. Specific primers in the conserved constant-segment region were used to synthesize first-strand cDNA for the TCR alpha and beta chains. To control for contamination, every cDNA library was double barcoded, receiving both a SMART-Mk sample barcode and Illumina barcodes. TruSeq adapter sequences, together with Illumina sample barcodes, were added in two successive PCR steps. Sequencing of the TCR alpha and beta cDNA libraries was done on the Illumina HiSeq platform using custom primers. Per the source publication's procedure: MiGEC was used to process raw reads and extract unique molecular identifiers, and MiXCR was used to find CDR3 positions. Recombination models were inferred per individual with the repgenHMM and IGoR tools using an EM algorithm. Shared clonotypes were analyzed with the tcR package in R, and sharing was normalized by the product of cloneset sizes. To study raw recombination without the effects of thymic and clonal selection, out-of-frame nonproductive sequences were analyzed. TCRdb's own reprocessing of the public reads used fastp at Q25 and MiXCR and kept productive beta chains. Entries are consolidated by CDR3 protein sequence, retaining the most common genes and DNA. The V and J calls here are based on TCRdb, not the publication. The sample yields over 600,000 distinct CDR3 sequences; around 20% were counted once. The ten most abundant clones make up 4% to 4.5% of the sample.

These data were also reused for a study on T cells expressing NK-cell markers. The second source states: About eight donors provided sorted CD3+CD56+NKG2C+, CD3+CD56+NKG2C- and CD3+CD56-NKG2C+ T-cell subsets, whose TCR beta-chain repertoires were profiled. Of the eight sequenced donors, seven were found to be HCMV-seropositive and one was found to be HCMV-seronegative. In several experiments an anti-gammadeltaTCR antibody was added to restrict sorting to alphabetaTCR-expressing T cells. For five or six donors, the dominant CD3+CD56+NKG2C+ clonotypes were among the top 10 CD8+ clonotypes and accounted for roughly 1.0-8% of CD8+ T cells. Those dominant clonotypes were again the most abundant among CD3+CD56-NKG2C+ cells in a few donors, at about 25-65%. Whether the expanded NKG2C-expressing T cell clones were specific for HCMV antigens was left unclear. The study sequenced eight donors, all healthy volunteers chosen at random: three men and five women. A commercial ELISA kit detecting HCMV-specific IgG in serum was used to determine HCMV serostatus. For about 6 donors, unsorted PBMC were also used to sequence bulk peripheral blood T-cell repertoires. Reads were demultiplexed and grouped by UMI with MIGEC, and clonotypes were assembled and quantified with MiTCR. To remove erroneous sequences, TCR cDNA sequences were retained only when supported by two or more reads. The tcR package was used for downstream repertoire analysis, with clonotypes matched between fractions based on CDR3 nucleotide sequence plus V segment. VDJmatch was used to annotate antigen specificity against VDJdb, with one amino acid substitution allowed in CDR3.

The sequenced sample consisted of PBMCs. The rearranged segments are TRBV7-6 and TRBJ2-5; 13 bases in the junction line up with TRBD2. This receptor was taken from a woman in her late teens or twenties in good health. The sequenced DNA: TGTGCCAGCAGCTTTTCGGAAACTAGCGGGAGGGCCTTGGGCCAAGAGACCCAGTACTTC. It codes for CASSFSETSGRALGQETQYF.